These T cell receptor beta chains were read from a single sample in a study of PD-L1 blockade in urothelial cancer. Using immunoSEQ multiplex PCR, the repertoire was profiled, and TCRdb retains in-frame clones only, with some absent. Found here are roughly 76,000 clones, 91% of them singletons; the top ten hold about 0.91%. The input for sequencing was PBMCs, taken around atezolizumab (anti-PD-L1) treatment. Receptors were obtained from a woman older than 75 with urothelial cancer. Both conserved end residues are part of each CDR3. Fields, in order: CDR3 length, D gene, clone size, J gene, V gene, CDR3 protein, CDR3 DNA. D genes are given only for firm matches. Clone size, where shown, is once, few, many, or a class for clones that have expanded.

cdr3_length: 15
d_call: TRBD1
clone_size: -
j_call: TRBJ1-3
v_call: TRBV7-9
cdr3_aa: CASSAGGPSGNTIYF
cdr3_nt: TGTGCCAGCAGCGCAGGGGGCCCCTCTGGAAACACCATATATTTT

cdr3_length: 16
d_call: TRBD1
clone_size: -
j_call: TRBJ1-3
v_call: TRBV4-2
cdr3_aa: CASSQNRGLSGNTIYF
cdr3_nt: TGTGCCAGCAGCCAAAACAGGGGGTTATCTGGAAACACCATATATTTT

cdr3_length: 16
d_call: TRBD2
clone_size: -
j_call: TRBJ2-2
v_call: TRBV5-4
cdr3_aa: CASRVTSGSSTGELFF
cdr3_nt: TGTGCCAGCAGGGTTACTAGCGGGAGTAGCACCGGGGAGCTGTTTTTT

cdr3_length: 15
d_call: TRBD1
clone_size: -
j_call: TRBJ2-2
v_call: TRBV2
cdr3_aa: CASSEGTGYTGELFF
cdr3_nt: TGTGCCAGCAGTGAGGGGACAGGGTACACCGGGGAGCTGTTTTTT

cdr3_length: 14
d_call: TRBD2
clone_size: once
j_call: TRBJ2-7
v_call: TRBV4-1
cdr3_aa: CASRIAGELYEQYF
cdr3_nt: TGCGCCAGCAGGATAGCGGGAGAACTCTACGAGCAGTACTTC

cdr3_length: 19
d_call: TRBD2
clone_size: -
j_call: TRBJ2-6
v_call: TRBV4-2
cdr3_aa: CASSQDQAAGVAGANVLTF
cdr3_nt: TGTGCCAGCAGCCAAGATCAGGCAGCGGGAGTGGCCGGGGCCAACGTCCTGACTTTC

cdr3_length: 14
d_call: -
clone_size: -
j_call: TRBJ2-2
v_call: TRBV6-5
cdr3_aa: CASTEAGHTGELFF
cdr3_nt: TGTGCCAGCACCGAGGCTGGTCACACCGGGGAGCTGTTTTTT

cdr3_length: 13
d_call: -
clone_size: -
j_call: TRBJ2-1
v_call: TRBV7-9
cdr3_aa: CASSLDFFSEQFF
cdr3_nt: TGTGCCAGCAGCTTAGACTTTTTCTCCGAGCAGTTCTTC

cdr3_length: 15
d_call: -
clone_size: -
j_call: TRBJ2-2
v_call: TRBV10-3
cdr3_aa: CAISVVQGDTGELFF
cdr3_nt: TGTGCCATCAGTGTGGTTCAAGGGGACACCGGGGAGCTGTTTTTT

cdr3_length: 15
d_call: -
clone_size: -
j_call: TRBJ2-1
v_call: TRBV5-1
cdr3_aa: CASSTRLSSYNEQFF
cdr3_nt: TGCGCCTCCTCCACGCGGCTTAGCTCCTACAATGAGCAGTTCTTC

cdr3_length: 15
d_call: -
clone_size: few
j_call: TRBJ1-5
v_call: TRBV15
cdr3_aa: CATSRPDRSNQPQHF
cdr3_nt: TGTGCCACCAGCAGACCTGACAGAAGCAATCAGCCCCAGCATTTT

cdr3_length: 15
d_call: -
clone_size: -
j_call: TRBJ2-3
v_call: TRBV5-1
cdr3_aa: CASSLVLAQKDTQYF
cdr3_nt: TGCGCCAGCAGCTTGGTCCTAGCACAAAAAGATACGCAGTATTTT

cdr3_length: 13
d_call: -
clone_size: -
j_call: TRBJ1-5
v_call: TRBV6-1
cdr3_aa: CASSGDFNQPQHF
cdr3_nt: TGTGCCAGCAGTGGGGACTTCAATCAGCCCCAGCATTTT

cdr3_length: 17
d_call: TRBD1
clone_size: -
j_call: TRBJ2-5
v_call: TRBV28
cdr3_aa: CASSLWFQGAGQETQYF
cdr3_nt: TGTGCCAGCAGTTTATGGTTCCAGGGGGCTGGTCAAGAGACCCAGTACTTC

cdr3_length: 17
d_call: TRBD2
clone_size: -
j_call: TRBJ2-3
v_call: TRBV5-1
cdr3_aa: CASSLAGLANPRDTQYF
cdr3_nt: TGCGCCAGCAGCTTGGCCGGACTAGCGAACCCAAGAGATACGCAGTATTTT

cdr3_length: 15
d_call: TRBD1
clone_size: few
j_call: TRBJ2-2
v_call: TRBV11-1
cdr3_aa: CASSRPTGYSGELFF
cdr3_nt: TGTGCCAGCAGCCGCCCGACAGGGTACAGCGGGGAGCTGTTTTTT

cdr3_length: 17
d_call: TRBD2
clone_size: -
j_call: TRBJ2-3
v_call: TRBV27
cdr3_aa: CASSLFRGRGVTDTQYF
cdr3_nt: TGTGCCAGCAGTTTATTCCGTGGGAGGGGCGTCACAGATACGCAGTATTTT

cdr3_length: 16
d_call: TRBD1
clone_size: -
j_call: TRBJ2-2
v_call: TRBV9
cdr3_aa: CASSEVGTGNTGELFF
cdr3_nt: TGTGCCAGCAGCGAAGTTGGGACAGGGAACACCGGGGAGCTGTTTTTT

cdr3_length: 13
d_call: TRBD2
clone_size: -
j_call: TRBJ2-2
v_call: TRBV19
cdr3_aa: CASTSGSTGELFF
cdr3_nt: TGTGCCAGTACGAGCGGGAGCACCGGGGAGCTGTTTTTT

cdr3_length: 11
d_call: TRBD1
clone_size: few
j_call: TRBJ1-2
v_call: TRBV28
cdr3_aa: CATTTGAGYTF
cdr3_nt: TGTGCCACCACGACAGGGGCAGGCTACACCTTC

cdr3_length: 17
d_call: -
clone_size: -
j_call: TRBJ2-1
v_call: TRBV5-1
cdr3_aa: CASSLAVVGSSYNEQFF
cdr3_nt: TGCGCCAGCAGCTTGGCCGTTGTCGGGAGCTCCTACAATGAGCAGTTCTTC

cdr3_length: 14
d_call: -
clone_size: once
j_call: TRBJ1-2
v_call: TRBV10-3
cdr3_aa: CAISEAQGNYGYTF
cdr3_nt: TGTGCCATCAGTGAGGCTCAGGGGAACTATGGCTACACCTTC

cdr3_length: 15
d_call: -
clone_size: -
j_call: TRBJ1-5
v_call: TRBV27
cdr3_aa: CASSSGFGSNQPQHF
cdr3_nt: TGTGCCAGCAGTTCCGGGTTTGGGAGCAATCAGCCCCAGCATTTT

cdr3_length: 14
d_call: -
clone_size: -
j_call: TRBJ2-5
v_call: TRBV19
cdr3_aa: CASSISQVLKTQYF
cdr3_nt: TGTGCCAGTAGTATCTCGCAGGTTTTGAAGACCCAGTACTTC

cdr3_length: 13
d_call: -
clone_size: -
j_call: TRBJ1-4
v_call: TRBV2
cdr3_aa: CASRGTIGEKLFF
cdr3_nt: TGTGCCAGCAGGGGGACAATTGGAGAAAAACTGTTTTTT

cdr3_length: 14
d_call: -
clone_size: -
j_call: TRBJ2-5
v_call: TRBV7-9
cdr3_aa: CASSLHRQAETQYF
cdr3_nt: TGTGCCAGCAGCCTTCACCGACAGGCGGAGACCCAGTACTTC

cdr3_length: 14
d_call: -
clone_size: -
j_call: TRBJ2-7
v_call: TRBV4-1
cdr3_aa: CASRPFTGLDEQYF
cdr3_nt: TGCGCCAGCAGGCCATTCACAGGTTTGGACGAGCAGTACTTC

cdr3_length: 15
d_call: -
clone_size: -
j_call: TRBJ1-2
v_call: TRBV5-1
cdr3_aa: CASSPPSRATYGYTF
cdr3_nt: TGCGCCAGCAGTCCACCCTCCAGGGCTACCTATGGCTACACCTTC

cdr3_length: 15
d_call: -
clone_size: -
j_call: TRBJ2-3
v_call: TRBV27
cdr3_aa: CASSSRPGSTDTQYF
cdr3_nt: TGTGCCAGCAGTAGCCGCCCGGGAAGCACAGATACGCAGTATTTT

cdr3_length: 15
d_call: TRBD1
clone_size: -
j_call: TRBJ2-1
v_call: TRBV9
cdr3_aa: CASSTGQGNYNGQFF
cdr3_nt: TGTGCCAGCAGCACGGGACAGGGGAACTACAATGGGCAGTTCTTC

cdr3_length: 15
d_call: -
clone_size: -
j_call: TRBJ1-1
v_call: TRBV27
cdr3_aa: CASSLIGRLNTEAFF
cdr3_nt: TGTGCCAGCAGTTTGATAGGCAGACTAAACACTGAAGCTTTCTTT

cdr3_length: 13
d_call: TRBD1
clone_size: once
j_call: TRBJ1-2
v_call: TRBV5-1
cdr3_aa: CASSTTGDYGYTF
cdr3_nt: TGCGCCAGCAGCACTACAGGGGACTATGGCTACACCTTC

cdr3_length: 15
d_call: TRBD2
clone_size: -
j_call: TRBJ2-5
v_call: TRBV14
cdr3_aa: CASSQLAGVQETQYF
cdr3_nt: TGTGCCAGCAGCCAGCTCGCGGGGGTCCAAGAGACCCAGTACTTC

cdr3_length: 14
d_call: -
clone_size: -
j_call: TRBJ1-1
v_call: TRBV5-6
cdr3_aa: CATTRGGMGTEAFF
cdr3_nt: TGTGCCACCACCAGGGGAGGGATGGGGACTGAAGCTTTCTTT

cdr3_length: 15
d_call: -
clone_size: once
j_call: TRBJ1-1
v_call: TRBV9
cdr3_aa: CASSAGPARNTEAFF
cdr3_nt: TGTGCCAGCAGCGCAGGGCCCGCTAGGAACACTGAAGCTTTCTTT

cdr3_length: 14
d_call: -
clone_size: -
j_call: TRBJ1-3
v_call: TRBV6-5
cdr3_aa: CASSYDTTGNTIYF
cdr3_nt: TGTGCCAGCAGTTACGACACAACTGGAAACACCATATATTTT

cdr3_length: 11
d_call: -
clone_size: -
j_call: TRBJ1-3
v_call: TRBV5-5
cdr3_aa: CASSLRDTIYF
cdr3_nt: TGTGCCAGCAGCTTGAGAGACACCATATATTTT

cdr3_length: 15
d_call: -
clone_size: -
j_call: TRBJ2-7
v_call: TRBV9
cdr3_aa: CASSVGTGNTWEQYF
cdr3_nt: TGTGCCAGCAGCGTAGGTACAGGGAACACCTGGGAGCAGTACTTC

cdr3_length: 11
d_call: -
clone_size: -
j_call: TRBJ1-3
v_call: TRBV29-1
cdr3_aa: CSARQGNTIYF
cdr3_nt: TGCAGCGCAAGACAGGGAAACACCATATATTTT

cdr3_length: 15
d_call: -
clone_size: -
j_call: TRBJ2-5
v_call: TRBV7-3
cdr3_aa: CASSLGVSPQETQYF
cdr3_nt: TGTGCCAGCAGCTTGGGAGTCAGTCCCCAAGAGACCCAGTACTTC

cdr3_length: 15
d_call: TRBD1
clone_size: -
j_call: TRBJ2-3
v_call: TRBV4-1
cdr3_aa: CASSHSGQGTDTQYF
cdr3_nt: TGCGCCAGCAGCCATTCCGGACAGGGGACAGATACGCAGTATTTT

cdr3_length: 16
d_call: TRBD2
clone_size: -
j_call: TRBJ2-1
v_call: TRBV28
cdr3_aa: CASSLLAGGYNNEQFF
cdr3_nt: TGTGCCAGCAGTTTGCTAGCGGGAGGGTATAACAATGAGCAGTTCTTC

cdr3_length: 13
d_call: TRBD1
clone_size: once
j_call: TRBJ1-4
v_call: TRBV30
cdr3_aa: CAFRQGSNEKLFF
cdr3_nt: TGTGCCTTCAGACAGGGATCTAATGAAAAACTGTTTTTT

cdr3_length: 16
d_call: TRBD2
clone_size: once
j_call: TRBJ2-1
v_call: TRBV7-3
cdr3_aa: CASSLTGAGARIEQFF
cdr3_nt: TGTGCCAGCAGCTTAACCGGGGCGGGAGCCCGGATTGAGCAGTTCTTC

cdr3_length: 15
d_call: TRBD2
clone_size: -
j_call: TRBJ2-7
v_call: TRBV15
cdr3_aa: CATSRDRLANYEQYF
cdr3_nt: TGTGCCACCAGCAGAGACCGACTAGCGAACTACGAGCAGTACTTC

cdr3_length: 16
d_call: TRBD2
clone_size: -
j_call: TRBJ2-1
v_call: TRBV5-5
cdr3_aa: CASSFSSGSSYNEQFF
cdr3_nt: TGTGCCAGCAGCTTCTCTAGCGGGAGCTCCTACAATGAGCAGTTCTTC

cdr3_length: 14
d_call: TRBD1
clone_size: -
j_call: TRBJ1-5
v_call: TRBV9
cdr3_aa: CASSAGTVNQPQHF
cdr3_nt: TGTGCCAGCAGCGCGGGGACAGTAAATCAGCCCCAGCATTTT

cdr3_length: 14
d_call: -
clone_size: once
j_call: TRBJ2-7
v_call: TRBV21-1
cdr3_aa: CASSQQGGPYEQYF
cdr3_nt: TGTGCCAGCAGCCAGCAGGGGGGCCCCTACGAGCAGTACTTC

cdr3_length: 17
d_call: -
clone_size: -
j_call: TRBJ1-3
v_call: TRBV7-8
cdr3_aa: CASSLAGLMRSGNTIYF
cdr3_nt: TGTGCCAGCAGCTTAGCGGGACTCATGAGGTCTGGAAACACCATATATTTT

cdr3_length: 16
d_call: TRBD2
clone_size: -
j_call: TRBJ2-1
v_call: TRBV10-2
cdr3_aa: CASSEMEIAGVNEQFF
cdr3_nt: TGCGCCAGCAGTGAGATGGAGATAGCGGGAGTAAATGAGCAGTTCTTC

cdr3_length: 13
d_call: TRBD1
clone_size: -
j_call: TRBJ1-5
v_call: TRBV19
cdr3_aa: CASDGQGDQPQHF
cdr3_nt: TGTGCCAGTGACGGACAGGGAGATCAGCCCCAGCATTTT

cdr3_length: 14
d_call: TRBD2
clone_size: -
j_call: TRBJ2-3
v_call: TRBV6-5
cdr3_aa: CASRLGGITDTQYF
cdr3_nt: TGTGCCAGCCGACTGGGAGGGATCACAGATACGCAGTATTTT

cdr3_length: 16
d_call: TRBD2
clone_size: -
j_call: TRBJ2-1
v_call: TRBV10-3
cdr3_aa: CAISESSGRAPNEQFF
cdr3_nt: TGTGCCATCAGTGAGTCAAGTGGGAGGGCCCCCAATGAGCAGTTCTTC

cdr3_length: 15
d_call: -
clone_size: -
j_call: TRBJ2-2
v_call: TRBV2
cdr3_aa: CASCVETINTGELFF
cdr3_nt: TGTGCCAGCTGCGTGGAGACTATAAACACCGGGGAGCTGTTTTTT

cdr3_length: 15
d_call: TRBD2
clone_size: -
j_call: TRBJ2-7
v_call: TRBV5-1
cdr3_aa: CASSLVPSGSGEQYF
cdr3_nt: TGCGCCAGCAGCTTGGTACCTAGCGGGAGTGGAGAGCAGTACTTC

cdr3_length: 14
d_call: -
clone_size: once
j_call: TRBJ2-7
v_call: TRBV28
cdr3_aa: CASTSGSFGYEQYF
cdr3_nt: TGTGCCAGCACGAGTGGGAGTTTTGGCTACGAGCAGTACTTC

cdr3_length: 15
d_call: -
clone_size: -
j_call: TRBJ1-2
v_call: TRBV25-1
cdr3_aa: CASSERGQLLYGYTF
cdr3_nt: TGTGCCAGCAGTGAAAGGGGCCAGCTGCTCTATGGCTACACCTTC

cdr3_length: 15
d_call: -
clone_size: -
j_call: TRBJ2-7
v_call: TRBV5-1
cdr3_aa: CASSLGPSSSYEQYF
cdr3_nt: TGCGCCAGCAGCTTGGGGCCTTCTAGCTCCTACGAGCAGTACTTC

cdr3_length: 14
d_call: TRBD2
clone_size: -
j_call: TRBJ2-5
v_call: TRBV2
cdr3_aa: CASQRLAGEETQYF
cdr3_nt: TGTGCCAGCCAAAGACTAGCGGGAGAAGAGACCCAGTACTTC